The 2 T cell receptor beta chains presented below share a single source sample, sequenced in a study of T cell responses to AZD1222 COVID-19 vaccine. The assay was immunoSEQ multiplex PCR, and TCRdb's table has in-frame clones only and misses some. This table holds around 160,000 clones, about 95% found once. This material consisted of peripheral blood, taken on day 0 of AZD1222 vaccination. The receptors shown here come from an adult in good health.

This chain links TRBV5-4 with TRBJ2-2; D is unresolved. Germline-derived CDR1 and CDR2 are SGHNT and YYREEE (reference sequence). The CDR3 is 14 amino acids. V shed 0 bases and J shed 2 bases, with 5 bases lying between them. The CDR3 protein is CASSLETNTGELFF. CDR3 bases: TGTGCCAGCAGCTTGGAAACCAACACCGGGGAGCTGTTTTTT. The full variable domain, its missing parts supplied by reference TRBV5-4 and TRBJ2-2, is ETGVTQSPTHLIKTRGQQVTLRCSSQSGHNTVSWYQQALGQGPQFIFQYYREEENGRGNFPPRFSGLQFPNYSSELNVNALELDDSALYLCASSLETNTGELFFGEGSRLTVL.

In regard to this clone: One junction end does not reproduce the germline sequence, and a read error may be involved. The V and J genes are TRBV7-8 and TRBJ2-3, with D hard to call. This CDR3 spans 14 amino acids. Per germline, CDR1 SGHVS and CDR2 FQNEAQ. The CDR3 region has the DNA TGTGCCAGCACCTTAGGCCGTAGCACAGATACGCAGTATTTT. Its protein is CASTLGRSTDTQYF.